A single sample gave rise to the 7 T cell receptor beta chains below, sequenced in a study of blood T cell repertoires in COVID-19. Sequencing was performed with immunoSEQ multiplex PCR; in TCRdb, only in-frame clones are kept and a portion is missing. The profile shows roughly 260,000 clones, 75% to 90% of them singletons. Material for sequencing was PBMCs or T cells enriched from blood (not recorded which). All receptors derive from a woman in her 30s with acute COVID-19.

The gene calls are TRBV7-3 and TRBJ1-2, with 10 bases matching TRBD1. The CDR3 sequence is 12 residues long. Germline V lookup: CDR1 SGHTA, CDR2 FQGTGA. The V segment lost 11 bases and the J segment 11 bases; nucleotides outside the gene matches: 11. CDR3 in amino acids: CASNRDRGIYTF. The CDR3 region has the DNA TGTGCCTCAAACCGGGACAGGGGAATTTACACCTTC.

This clone showed up just once. This sequence joins TRBV9 and TRBJ1-2, with D hard to call. This CDR3 is built from 13 residues. The germline V gene encodes CDR1 SGDLS and CDR2 YYNGEE. V was pared by 0 bases and J by 8 bases, with 11 bases between. CDR3 DNA: TGTGCCAGCAGCGTAGGACCTCGGGGAGGCTACACCTTC. Residues: CASSVGPRGGYTF.

The genes are TRBV19 and TRBJ1-6, with D tentatively TRBD1 (6 bases). V dropped 2 bases and J dropped 5 bases, with 7 bases sitting between them. Germline V gives CDR1 LNHDA, CDR2 SQIVND (reference sequence). The CDR3 is made up of 14 amino acids. The CDR3 sequence: CASSINRDNSPLHF. DNA for the CDR3: TGTGCCAGTAGTATAAACAGGGATAATTCACCCCTCCACTTT.

The CDR3 spells CASSSRDTYGYTF. The CDR3 DNA reads as TGTGCCAGCAGTTCTCGGGACACCTATGGCTACACCTTC. The chain uses TRBV12-3 or TRBV12-4 and TRBJ1-2; possible D gene TRBD1, 6 bases. This CDR3 has 13 residues. V was clipped by 4 bases and J by 4 bases, with 10 bases between them.

The chain recombines TRBV28 with TRBJ2-1; 7 bases fit TRBD2. Losses at the gene ends were 11 bases for V and 2 bases for J; bases not matched to a gene: 9. The CDR3 loop spans 14 amino acids. Per the germline V gene, CDR1 is MDHEN and CDR2 is SYDVKM. CDR3 DNA sequence: TGTGCCCATCAGGTCAGCGGGGCCTACAATGAGCAGTTCTTC. This codes for CAHQVSGAYNEQFF.

The CDR3, as DNA: TGTGCCAGTAGTACAAGGCGGGGTGCCAACACTGAAGCTTTCTTT. It yields the protein CASSTRRGANTEAFF. The V gene is TRBV19, the J gene TRBJ1-1, with no clear D. The germline V and J ends were trimmed by 4 bases and 2 bases, with 14 bases remaining between them. The CDR3 length is 15 residues. Germline loops: CDR1 LNHDA, CDR2 SQIVND (reference sequence).

V is TRBV28 and J is TRBJ2-1, with 9 bases fitting TRBD2. The germline V gene encodes CDR1 MDHEN and CDR2 SYDVKM. V dropped 7 bases and J dropped 1; count of bases not matched to a gene: 14. The CDR3 extends over 18 amino acids. This CDR3 is CASNLGQRGVRSYNEQFF. The DNA for the CDR3 is TGTGCCAGCAATTTGGGCCAGCGGGGGGTAAGGTCCTACAATGAGCAGTTCTTC.